This TCR beta chain derives from a study of T cell repertoires in cytomegalovirus infection. Study observations and caveats: Carriers of CMV plus the relevant HLA were identified by cumulative public TCR beta family frequency.

Germline V gene sequence: CDR1 SQVTM, CDR2 ANQGSEA. This CDR3 region has 12 residues. Trimming left V 6 bases short and J 0 bases short, with 8 bases between. A single record per CDR3 protein comes from TCRdb applying MiXCR to the reads. Among 150,000 to 200,000 distinct CDR3 sequences listed, roughly 19% were seen once. As for this clonotype: Antigen unknown.

This sequence joins TRBV29-1 and TRBJ1-1; D unclear. The sequenced material came from PBMCs. The clonotype comes from a human donor in good health (CMV status not recorded). Some clones in this sample may be carry-over from other donors' samples. The CDR3 DNA is TGCAGCGTAGGAGGAATGAACACTGAAGCTTTCTTT. Protein: CSVGGMNTEAFF.